This TCR beta chain is from a study of identical twins. About this clonotype itself: An end of the junction does not agree with germline; a read error may underlie this.

TCRdb used MiXCR to reprocess the 5' RACE reads, holding one entry per CDR3 protein. Here the sample spans 690,000 or so distinct CDR3 sequences, more than 6.5% being singletons. The germline gives CDR1 MDHEN, CDR2 SYDVKM. There are 13 residues in the CDR3. The same sample was also used in a study of yellow fever vaccine responses in identical twins.

The clonotype comes from a woman younger than 30 in good health. J is TRBJ2-7 and V is TRBV28; TRBD2 agrees at 9 bases. Source material: PBMCs. The CDR3 protein is CVSSGTSTYEQYF. DNA of the CDR3: TGTGTCAGCAGTGGGACTAGCACCTACGAGCAGTACTTC.